The present TCR beta chain was sequenced within a study of blood T cell repertoires in COVID-19. Study at large: The study drew acute and convalescent COVID-19 samples from the United States, Italy and Spain. In each case, the material was cDNA or gDNA derived from T cells, B-cell-depleted T cells, or PBMCs.

In the authors' workflow: By means of reference gene primer amplification, nucleated cell counts were estimated. Sequencing used immunoSEQ multiplex PCR; TCRdb keeps in-frame clones, though not all of them. That table supplies the V and J calls and clone size; D and trimming were determined from the DNA. Here the sample spans 400,000 to 450,000 clones, about nine tenths being singletons. Those enrolled in Seattle joined during active infection and were followed longitudinally afterward. Per the germline V gene, CDR1 is GTSNPN and CDR2 is SVGIG (reference sequence). This CDR3 has 19 residues. J lost 4 bases, V lost 0 bases, and 17 bases had no gene match.

This clonotype originated in a woman aged 40-49 years with COVID-19, enrolled during active disease. What was sequenced was peripheral blood. This sequence joins TRBV30 and TRBJ2-1, with 8 bases that match TRBD1. The CDR3 loop is CAWSVTPLAGRGRYNEQFF. The CDR3 region has the DNA TGTGCCTGGAGTGTAACCCCTCTCGCCGGCAGGGGGCGATACAATGAGCAGTTCTTC.